The clone carrying this T cell receptor (beta chain) was recorded a few times. This specimen comes from a study of naive and memory T cell subsets. Two oligonucleotides, mixed equimolar, formed the beta constant-region primer covering TRBC1 and TRBC2. Nested alpha and beta constant-region primers with the SP2 primer drove four PCR rounds on ligated cDNA. Via MiXCR, TCRdb re-called the UMI-ligation and nested PCR reads, giving one row per CDR3 protein. The profile shows 95,000 to 150,000 distinct CDR3 sequences, 36% of them singletons. The CDR3 loop spans 15 amino acids. The germline gives CDR1 MNHEY, CDR2 SVGAGI. V lost 1 base, J lost 8 bases, and 8 bases stayed unmatched.

The sequence was obtained from a human donor in good health. The J gene is TRBJ1-2, the V gene TRBV6-5; 9 bases match TRBD1. The source material was central memory CD4+ T cells from blood. CDR3 nucleotide sequence: TGTGCCAGCAGTTACTTAAAACAGGGGGCGCGAGGCTACACCTTC. Translation gives CASSYLKQGARGYTF.